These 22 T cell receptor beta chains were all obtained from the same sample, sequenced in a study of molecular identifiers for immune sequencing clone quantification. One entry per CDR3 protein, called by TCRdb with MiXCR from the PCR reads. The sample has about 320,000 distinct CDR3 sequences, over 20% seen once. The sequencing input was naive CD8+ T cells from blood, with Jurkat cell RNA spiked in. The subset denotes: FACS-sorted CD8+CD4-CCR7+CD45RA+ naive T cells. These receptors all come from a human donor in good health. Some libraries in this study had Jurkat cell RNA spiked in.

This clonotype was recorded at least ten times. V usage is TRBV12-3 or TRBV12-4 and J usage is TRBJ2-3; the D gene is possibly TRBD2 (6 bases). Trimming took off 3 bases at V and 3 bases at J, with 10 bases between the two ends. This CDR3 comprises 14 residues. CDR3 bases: TGTGCCAGCAGTTTCCCGGGAGTAACAGATACGCAGTATTTT. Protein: CASSFPGVTDTQYF.

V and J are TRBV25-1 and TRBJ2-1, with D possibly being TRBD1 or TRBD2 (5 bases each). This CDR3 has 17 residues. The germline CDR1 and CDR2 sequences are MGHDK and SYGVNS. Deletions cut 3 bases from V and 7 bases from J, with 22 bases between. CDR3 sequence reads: CASSDLTGTPSRNEQFF. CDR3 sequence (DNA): TGTGCCAGCAGTGATCTTACCGGGACGCCAAGCAGGAATGAGCAGTTCTTC.

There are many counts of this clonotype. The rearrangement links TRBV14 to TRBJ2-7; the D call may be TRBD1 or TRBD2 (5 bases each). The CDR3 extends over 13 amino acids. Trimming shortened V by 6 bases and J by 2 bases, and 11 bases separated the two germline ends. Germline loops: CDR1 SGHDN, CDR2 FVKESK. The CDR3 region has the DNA TGTGCCAGCAGAGGGGACGGAACCTACGAGCAGTACTTC. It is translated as CASRGDGTYEQYF.

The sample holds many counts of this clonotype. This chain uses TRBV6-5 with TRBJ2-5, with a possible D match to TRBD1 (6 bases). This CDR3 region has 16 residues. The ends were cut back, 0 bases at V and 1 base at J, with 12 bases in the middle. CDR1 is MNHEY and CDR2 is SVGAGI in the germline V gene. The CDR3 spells CASSYSIRGGQETQYF. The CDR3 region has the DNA TGTGCCAGCAGTTACTCGATTCGAGGGGGCCAAGAGACCCAGTACTTC.

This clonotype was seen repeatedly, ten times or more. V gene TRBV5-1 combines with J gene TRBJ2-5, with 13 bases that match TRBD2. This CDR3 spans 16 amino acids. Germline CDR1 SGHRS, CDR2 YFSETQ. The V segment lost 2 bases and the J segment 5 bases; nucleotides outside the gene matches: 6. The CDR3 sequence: CASSFGTSGVRETQYF. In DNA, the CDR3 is TGCGCCAGCAGCTTTGGGACTAGCGGGGTTCGGGAGACCCAGTACTTC.

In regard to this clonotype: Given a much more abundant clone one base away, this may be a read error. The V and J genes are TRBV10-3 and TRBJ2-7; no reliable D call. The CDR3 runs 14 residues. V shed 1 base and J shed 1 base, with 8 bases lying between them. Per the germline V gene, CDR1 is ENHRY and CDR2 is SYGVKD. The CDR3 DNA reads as TGTGCCATCAGTGAGTTGGGCAGGTCCTACGAGCAGTACTTC. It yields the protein CAISELGRSYEQYF.

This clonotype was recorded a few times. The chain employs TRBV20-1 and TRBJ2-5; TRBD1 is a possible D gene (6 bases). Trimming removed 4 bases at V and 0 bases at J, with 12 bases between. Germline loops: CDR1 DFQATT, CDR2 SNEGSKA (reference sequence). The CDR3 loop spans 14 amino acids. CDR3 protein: CSATDRTYQETQYF. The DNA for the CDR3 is TGCAGTGCTACGGACAGAACGTACCAAGAGACCCAGTACTTC.

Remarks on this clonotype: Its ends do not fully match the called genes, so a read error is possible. CDR3 residues: CNARGHSPTPYEQYF. The CDR3 DNA follows: TGCAATGCTAGAGGGCACTCCCCTACCCCCTACGAGCAGTACTTC. This chain uses TRBV20-1 with TRBJ2-7; perhaps TRBD2 as D (5 bases). The germline gives CDR1 DFQATT, CDR2 SNEGSKA (reference sequence). The CDR3 runs 15 residues.

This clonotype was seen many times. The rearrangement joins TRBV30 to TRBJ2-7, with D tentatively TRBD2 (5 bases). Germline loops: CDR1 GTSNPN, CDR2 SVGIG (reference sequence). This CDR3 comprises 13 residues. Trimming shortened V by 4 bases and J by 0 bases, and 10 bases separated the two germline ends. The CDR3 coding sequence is TGTGCCTGGATTGAGGGTATCTCCTACGAGCAGTACTTC. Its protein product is CAWIEGISYEQYF.

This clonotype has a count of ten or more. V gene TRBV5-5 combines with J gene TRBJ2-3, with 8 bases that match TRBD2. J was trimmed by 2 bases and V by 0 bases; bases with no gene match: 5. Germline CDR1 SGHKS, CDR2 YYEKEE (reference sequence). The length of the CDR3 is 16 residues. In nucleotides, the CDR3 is TGTGCCAGCAGCTTGGTTGGCGGGGGGCTCACAGATACGCAGTATTTT. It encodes CASSLVGGGLTDTQYF.

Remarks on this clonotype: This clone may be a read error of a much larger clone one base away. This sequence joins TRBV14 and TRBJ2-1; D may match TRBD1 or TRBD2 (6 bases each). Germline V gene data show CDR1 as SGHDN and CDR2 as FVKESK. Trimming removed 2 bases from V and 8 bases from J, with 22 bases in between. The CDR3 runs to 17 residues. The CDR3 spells CASSQYLAVAEGDEQFF. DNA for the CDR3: TGTGCCAGCAGCCAATACCTCGCGGTAGCGGAGGGGGATGAGCAGTTCTTC.

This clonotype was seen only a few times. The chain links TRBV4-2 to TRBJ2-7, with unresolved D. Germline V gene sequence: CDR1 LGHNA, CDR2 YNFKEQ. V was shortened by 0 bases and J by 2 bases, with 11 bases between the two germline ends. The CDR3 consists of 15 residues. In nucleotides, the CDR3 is TGTGCCAGCAGCCAAGAGGTTGGCAGTCCCTACGAGCAGTACTTC. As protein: CASSQEVGSPYEQYF.

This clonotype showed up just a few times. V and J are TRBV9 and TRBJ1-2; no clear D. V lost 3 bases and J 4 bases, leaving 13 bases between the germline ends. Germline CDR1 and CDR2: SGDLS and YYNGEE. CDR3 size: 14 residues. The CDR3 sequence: CASSAKIPSYGYTF. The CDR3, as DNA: TGTGCCAGCAGCGCGAAAATACCAAGCTATGGCTACACCTTC.

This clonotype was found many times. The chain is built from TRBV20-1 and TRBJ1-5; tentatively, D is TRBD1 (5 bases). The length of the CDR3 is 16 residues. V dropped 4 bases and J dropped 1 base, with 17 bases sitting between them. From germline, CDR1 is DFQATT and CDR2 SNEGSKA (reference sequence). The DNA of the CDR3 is TGCAGTGCTACCCAGAAGGGGCAGTTCAGCAATCAGCCCCAGCATTTT. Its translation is CSATQKGQFSNQPQHF.

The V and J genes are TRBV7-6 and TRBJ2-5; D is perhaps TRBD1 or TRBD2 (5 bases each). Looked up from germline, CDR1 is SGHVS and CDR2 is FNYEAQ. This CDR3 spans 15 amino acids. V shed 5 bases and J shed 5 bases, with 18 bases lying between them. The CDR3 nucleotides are TGTGCCAGCAGCCCCCGGGGCTCCGCCAGGGAGACCCAGTACTTC. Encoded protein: CASSPRGSARETQYF.

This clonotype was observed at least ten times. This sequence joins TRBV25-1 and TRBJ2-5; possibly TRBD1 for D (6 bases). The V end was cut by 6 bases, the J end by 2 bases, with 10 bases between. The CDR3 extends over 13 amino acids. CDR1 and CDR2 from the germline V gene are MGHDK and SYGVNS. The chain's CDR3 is CASSPTGQETQYF. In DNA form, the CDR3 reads TGTGCCAGCAGCCCGACAGGACAAGAGACCCAGTACTTC.

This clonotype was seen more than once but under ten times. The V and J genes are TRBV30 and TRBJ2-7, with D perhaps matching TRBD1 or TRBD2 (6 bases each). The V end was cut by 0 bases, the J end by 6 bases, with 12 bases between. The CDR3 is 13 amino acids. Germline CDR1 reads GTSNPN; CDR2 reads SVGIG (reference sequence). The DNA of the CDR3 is TGTGCCTGGAGTGTACTCGGAGGGGGCGAGCAGTACTTC. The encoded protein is CAWSVLGGGEQYF.

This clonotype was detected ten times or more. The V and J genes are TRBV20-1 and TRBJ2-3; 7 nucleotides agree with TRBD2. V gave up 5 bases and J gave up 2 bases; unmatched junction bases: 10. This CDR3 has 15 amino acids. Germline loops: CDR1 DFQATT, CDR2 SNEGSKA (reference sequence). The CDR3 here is CSAPVGRGFTDTQYF. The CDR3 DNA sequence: TGCAGTGCTCCCGTAGGGCGGGGGTTCACAGATACGCAGTATTTT.

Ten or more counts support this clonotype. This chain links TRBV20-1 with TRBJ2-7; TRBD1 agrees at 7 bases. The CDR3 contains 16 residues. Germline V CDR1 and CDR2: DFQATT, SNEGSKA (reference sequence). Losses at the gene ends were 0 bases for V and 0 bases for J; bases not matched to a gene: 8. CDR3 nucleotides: TGCAGTGCTAGAGAACCGGGACAGCTGGTCTCCTACGAGCAGTACTTC. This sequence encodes CSAREPGQLVSYEQYF.

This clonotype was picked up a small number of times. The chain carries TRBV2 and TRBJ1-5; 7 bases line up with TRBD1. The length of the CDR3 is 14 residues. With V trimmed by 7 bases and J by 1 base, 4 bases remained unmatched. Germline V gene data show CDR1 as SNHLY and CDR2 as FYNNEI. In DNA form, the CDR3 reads TGTGCCAGCACGAGGGGGCTCAGCAATCAGCCCCAGCATTTT. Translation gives CASTRGLSNQPQHF.

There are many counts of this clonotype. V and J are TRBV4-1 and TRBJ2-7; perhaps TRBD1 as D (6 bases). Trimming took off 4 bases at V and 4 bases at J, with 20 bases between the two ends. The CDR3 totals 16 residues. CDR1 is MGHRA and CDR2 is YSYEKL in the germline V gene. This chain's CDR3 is CASSPDVRQGSYEQYF. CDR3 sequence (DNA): TGCGCCAGCAGCCCGGACGTCCGCCAGGGGAGTTACGAGCAGTACTTC.

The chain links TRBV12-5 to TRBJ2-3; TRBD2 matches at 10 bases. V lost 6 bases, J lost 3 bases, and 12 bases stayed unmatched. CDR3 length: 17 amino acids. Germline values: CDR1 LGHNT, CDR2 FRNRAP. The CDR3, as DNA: TGTGCTAGTGGCTCCTTTGGACTAGCGGAGAGTACAGATACGCAGTATTTT. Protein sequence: CASGSFGLAESTDTQYF.